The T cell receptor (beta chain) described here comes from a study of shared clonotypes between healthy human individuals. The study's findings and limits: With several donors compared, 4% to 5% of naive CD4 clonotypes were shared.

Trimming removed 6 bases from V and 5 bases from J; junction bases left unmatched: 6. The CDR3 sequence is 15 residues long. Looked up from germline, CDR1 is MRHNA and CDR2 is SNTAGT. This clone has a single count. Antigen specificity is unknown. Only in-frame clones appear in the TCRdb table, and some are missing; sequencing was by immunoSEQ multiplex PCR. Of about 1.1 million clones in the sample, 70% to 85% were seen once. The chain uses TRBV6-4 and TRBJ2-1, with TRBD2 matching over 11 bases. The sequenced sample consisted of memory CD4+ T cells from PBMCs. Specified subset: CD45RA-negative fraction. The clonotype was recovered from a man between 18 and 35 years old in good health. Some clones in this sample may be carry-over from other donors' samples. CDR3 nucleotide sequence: TGTGCCAGCAGCCCGGGACTAGCGGCAGACAATGAGCAGTTCTTC. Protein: CASSPGLAADNEQFF.